The 7 T cell receptor beta chains presented below share a single source sample, sequenced in a study of OX40 agonist ivuxolimab in advanced cancers. This table comes from immunoSEQ multiplex PCR, and its TCRdb copy is limited to in-frame clones, with some not included. In the table there are around 30,000 clones, 80% to 95% of which are singletons. Here the sequenced sample was CD4+ or CD8+ T cells sorted from blood, taken in a trial of the OX40 agonist ivuxolimab. These TCRs come from an adult with an advanced solid tumor such as melanoma, head and neck, liver or kidney cancer.

This sequence joins TRBV5-1 and TRBJ1-1; maybe TRBD1 (5 bases). V was trimmed by 2 bases and J by 3 bases, leaving 8 bases between them. The CDR3 is 13 residues long. The V gene's germline CDR1 is SGHRS and CDR2 YFSETQ. CDR3 region: CASSFSGHTEAFF. As DNA, the CDR3 is TGCGCCAGCAGCTTTTCAGGGCACACTGAAGCTTTCTTT.

J is TRBJ2-3 and V is TRBV2; D is perhaps TRBD1 or TRBD2 (6 bases each). Trimming took 5 bases from V and 1 from J, leaving 13 bases between them. The CDR3 has 15 amino acids. Germline CDR1 reads SNHLY; CDR2 reads FYNNEI. Here the CDR3 reads CASSNHREGTDTQYF. The CDR3 DNA follows: TGTGCCAGCAGTAACCACAGGGAGGGCACAGATACGCAGTATTTT.

The chain carries TRBV7-9 and TRBJ1-2, with TRBD1 matching 7 bases. Germline values: CDR1 SEHNR, CDR2 FQNEAQ (reference sequence). The CDR3 sequence is 16 residues long. V was clipped by 3 bases and J by 6 bases; unmatched bases: 13. CDR3 sequence reads: CASSFIGGGGPDGYTF. The DNA for the CDR3 is TGTGCCAGCAGCTTCATAGGGGGCGGGGGACCGGATGGCTACACCTTC.

The chain recombines TRBV13 with TRBJ2-7; tentative D call: TRBD1 (6 bases). The V gene's germline CDR1 is PRHDT and CDR2 FYEKMQ (reference sequence). Between the trimmed V and J ends, which lost 7 bases and 1 base, there was a span of 14 bases. The CDR3 runs to 14 residues. CDR3 DNA: TGTGCCAGCACCTCCATTGGGACATCCTACGAGCAGTACTTC. Its protein is CASTSIGTSYEQYF.

The V call is TRBV19, the J call TRBJ1-2; D gene unclear. Trimming took 3 bases from V and 5 from J, leaving 16 bases between them. Looked up from germline, CDR1 is LNHDA and CDR2 is SQIVND (reference sequence). This CDR3 is 15 amino acids long. CDR3 in amino acids: CASSIEVDGVYGYTF. The CDR3 coding sequence is TGTGCCAGTAGTATTGAAGTGGACGGAGTTTATGGCTACACCTTC.

This clone turned up a few times. This chain connects TRBV2 to TRBJ1-1; 8 positions match TRBD1. Germline-derived CDR1 and CDR2 are SNHLY and FYNNEI. The CDR3 runs 15 residues. With V trimmed by 3 bases and J by 1 base, 4 bases remained unmatched. In DNA form, the CDR3 reads TGTGCCAGCAGTGATTACAGGGGGTCGAACACTGAAGCTTTCTTT. Amino acid sequence: CASSDYRGSNTEAFF.

J is TRBJ1-4 and V is TRBV30, with TRBD1 matching over 11 bases. The germline gives CDR1 GTSNPN, CDR2 SVGIG (reference sequence). The CDR3 has 15 residues. Unmatched junction bases numbered 7, after V lost 3 bases and J lost 7 bases. The CDR3 spells CAWRLGTGGGEKLFF. CDR3 sequence (DNA): TGTGCCTGGAGGCTCGGGACAGGGGGAGGTGAAAAACTGTTTTTT.